This TCR beta chain was captured in a study of blood T cell repertoires in COVID-19. This clone was detected only once. CDR1 SEHNR and CDR2 FQNEAQ come from the germline V gene (reference sequence). This CDR3 contains 16 residues. J lost 9 bases, V lost 0 bases, and 3 bases had no gene match. The repertoire was sequenced with immunoSEQ multiplex PCR; TCRdb's copy has only in-frame clones and lacks some. The table includes about 87,000 clones, more than 85% detected once. The sequence was obtained from a middle-aged man with acute or convalescent COVID-19. The sample consisted of peripheral blood. This chain connects TRBV7-9 to TRBJ1-6, with 12 bases fitting TRBD1. The CDR3 DNA reads TGTGCCAGCAGCTTAGCGAGGGGACAGGGGGCTTCACCCCTCCACTTT. Amino acid sequence: CASSLARGQGASPLHF.